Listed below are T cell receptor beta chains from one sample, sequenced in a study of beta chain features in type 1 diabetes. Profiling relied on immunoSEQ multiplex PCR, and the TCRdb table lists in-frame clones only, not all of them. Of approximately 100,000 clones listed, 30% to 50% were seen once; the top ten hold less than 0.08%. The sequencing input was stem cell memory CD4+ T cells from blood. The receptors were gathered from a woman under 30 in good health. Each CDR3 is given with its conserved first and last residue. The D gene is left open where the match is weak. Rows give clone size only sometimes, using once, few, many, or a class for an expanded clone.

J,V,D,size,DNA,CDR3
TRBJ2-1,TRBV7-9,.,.,TGTGCCAGCAGCTTCTACGGGTACTACAATGAGCAGTTCTTC,CASSFYGYYNEQFF
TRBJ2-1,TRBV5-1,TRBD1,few,TGCGCCAGCAGCCCGGGGACAGGGGGCTTCTATGAGCAGTTCTTC,CASSPGTGGFYEQFF
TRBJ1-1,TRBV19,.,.,TGTGCCAGTAGTATAGGGCAGGGGTGGACTGAAGCTTTCTTT,CASSIGQGWTEAFF
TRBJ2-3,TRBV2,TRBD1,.,TGTGCCAGCAGTCGGTGGGGGACAGGGAGAACAGATACGCAGTATTTT,CASSRWGTGRTDTQYF
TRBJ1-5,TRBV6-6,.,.,TGTGCCAGCAGGACCAACAGGGTCAATCAGCCCCAGCATTTT,CASRTNRVNQPQHF
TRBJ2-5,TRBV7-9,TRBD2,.,TGTGCCAGCAGCTTAGGCGGGAGGGGAGGGAGAGAGACCCAGTACTTC,CASSLGGRGGRETQYF
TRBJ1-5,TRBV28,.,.,TGTGCCAGCACCCCACAGGCTAGGCAGCCCCAGCATTTT,CASTPQARQPQHF
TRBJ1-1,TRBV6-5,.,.,TGTGCCAGCAGTTCTGGGGGGGCGAACACTGAAGCTTTCTTT,CASSSGGANTEAFF
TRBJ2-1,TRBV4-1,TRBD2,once,TGCGCCAGCAGCCCCCAAGGACTAGCGGGCCACAATGAGCAGTTCTTC,CASSPQGLAGHNEQFF
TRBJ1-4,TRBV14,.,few,TGTGCCAGCAGCCAAGACGGATACTATAATGAAAAACTGTTTTTT,CASSQDGYYNEKLFF
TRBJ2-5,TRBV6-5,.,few,TGTGCCAGCAGTCACTACGAAGGGGGAGAGACCCAGTACTTC,CASSHYEGGETQYF
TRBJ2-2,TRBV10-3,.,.,TGTGCCATCAGTGAGATCCAAAACACCGGGGAGCTGTTTTTT,CAISEIQNTGELFF
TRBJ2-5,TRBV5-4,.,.,TGTGCCAGCAGCTCTATCAGTCTAGCGCGGGGAGAGACCCAGTACTTC,CASSSISLARGETQYF
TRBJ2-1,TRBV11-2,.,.,TGTGCCAGCAGCTTAGTTGGGGGAGCTGGCCAGGGGAATGAGCAGTTCTTC,CASSLVGGAGQGNEQFF
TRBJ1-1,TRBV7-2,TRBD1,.,TGTGCCAGCAGCGCAACAGGGGTGGGGACTGAAGCTTTCTTT,CASSATGVGTEAFF
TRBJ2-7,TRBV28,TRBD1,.,TGTGCCAGCACTTCGGGACAGGGGACCGAGCAGTACTTC,CASTSGQGTEQYF
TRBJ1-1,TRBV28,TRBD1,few,TGTGCCAGCAGTTCAGGACAGGGGTCTGAAGCTTTCTTT,CASSSGQGSEAFF
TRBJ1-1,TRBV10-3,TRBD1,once,TGTGCCATCAGAAAAACAGGGGACACTGAAGCTTTCTTT,CAIRKTGDTEAFF
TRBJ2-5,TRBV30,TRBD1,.,TGTGCCTGGAATACAGGGGAAGGGACCCAGTACTTC,CAWNTGEGTQYF
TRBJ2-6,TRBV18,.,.,TGTGCCAGCTCACAAACATTCGGGGCCAACGTCCTGACTTTC,CASSQTFGANVLTF
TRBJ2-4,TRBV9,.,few,TGTGCCAGCAGCGTACGGGGGGCGAACATTCAGTACTTC,CASSVRGANIQYF
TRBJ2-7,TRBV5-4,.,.,TGTGCCAGCAGCTTGGCTGTAACTAGCTCCTACGAGCAGTACTTC,CASSLAVTSSYEQYF
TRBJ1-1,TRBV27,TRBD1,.,TGTGCCAGCAGCCAACCCGACAGGGGTAAGGCTGAAGCTTTCTTT,CASSQPDRGKAEAFF
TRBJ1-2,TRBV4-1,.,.,TGCGCCAGCAGCCAACCGATGGACAGTTCTAACTATGGCTACACCTTC,CASSQPMDSSNYGYTF
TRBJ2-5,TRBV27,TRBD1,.,TGTGCCAGCAGTTCAACCGACAGGGGGCTGGGGACCCAGTACTTC,CASSSTDRGLGTQYF
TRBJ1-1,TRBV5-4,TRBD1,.,TGTGCCAGCAGCTTTGACAGGGTGGTTGGACCTGAAGCTTTCTTT,CASSFDRVVGPEAFF
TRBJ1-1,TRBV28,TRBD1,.,TGTGCCAGCAATCACAGGGGGAACACTGAAGCTTTCTTT,CASNHRGNTEAFF
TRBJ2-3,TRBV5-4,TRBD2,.,TGTGCCAGCAGCGCAGGACTAGCGGGAGTTAGAGATACGCAGTATTTT,CASSAGLAGVRDTQYF
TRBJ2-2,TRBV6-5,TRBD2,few,TGTGCCAGCAGTCCTGGAGCGGGAGCCACCGGGGAGCTGTTTTTT,CASSPGAGATGELFF
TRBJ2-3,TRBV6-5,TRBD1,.,TGTGCCAGCAGTTACTCGTGGGACAGAGGGGATACGCAGTATTTT,CASSYSWDRGDTQYF
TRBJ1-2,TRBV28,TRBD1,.,TGTGCCAGCAGTCCTTGGACAGGGACCTATGGCTACACCTTC,CASSPWTGTYGYTF
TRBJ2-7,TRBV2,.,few,TGTGCCAGCAGACCGGGGGGACAGGATAAGCAGTACTTC,CASRPGGQDKQYF
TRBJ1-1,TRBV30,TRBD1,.,TGTGCCTTTAAGGGGACAGGGAGGCGGCCGGTGAACACTGAAGCTTTCTTT,CAFKGTGRRPVNTEAFF
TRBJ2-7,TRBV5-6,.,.,TGTGCCAGCAGCGACGGACTAGGGGGGCCATACGAGCAGTACTTC,CASSDGLGGPYEQYF
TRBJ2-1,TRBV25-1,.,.,TGTGCCAGCAGTGGTGCCTTTACCGGTGAGCAGTTCTTC,CASSGAFTGEQFF
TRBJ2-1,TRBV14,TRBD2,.,TGTGCCAGCGGGGGGACTAGCGGGAGCCCAAGGGCCAATGAGCAGTTCTTC,CASGGTSGSPRANEQFF
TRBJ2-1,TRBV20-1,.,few,TGCAGTGTCGAGACTAAAGATGAGCAGTTCTTC,CSVETKDEQFF
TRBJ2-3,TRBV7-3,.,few,TGTGCCAGCAGCTTGATTCTAGGCAGCACAGATACGCAGTATTTT,CASSLILGSTDTQYF
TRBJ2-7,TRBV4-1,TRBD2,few,TGCGCCAGCAGCCAAGATCGGAGACTAGCGAACTACGAGCAGTACTTC,CASSQDRRLANYEQYF
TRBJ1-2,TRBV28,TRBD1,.,TGTGCCAGCAGTCACCCGGGACAGAGCTATGGCTACACCTTC,CASSHPGQSYGYTF